Shown below are 27 T cell receptor beta chains from a single sample sequenced in a study of blood T cell repertoires in COVID-19. Measured with immunoSEQ multiplex PCR; TCRdb has only the in-frame clones, and not every one. The table has around 260,000 clones, 86% seen once. Sequencing was performed on peripheral blood. Source of these receptors: a man in his late teens or twenties with active or convalescent COVID-19.

This clone was counted at least ten times. This rearrangement joins TRBV7-6 to TRBJ2-1; 9 bases fit TRBD2. J was trimmed by 8 bases and V by 2 bases; bases with no gene match: 10. Germline CDR1 SGHVS, CDR2 FNYEAQ. The CDR3 spans 16 residues. The CDR3 reads CASSLYLAGGIDEQFF. Written as DNA, the CDR3 is TGTGCCAGCAGCTTATATTTGGCGGGGGGGATAGATGAGCAGTTCTTC.

The rearrangement uses TRBV2 and TRBJ1-6, with 7 bases aligning to TRBD1. CDR1 is SNHLY, CDR2 FYNNEI, per germline. Germline trimming cut 7 bases from V and 7 bases from J; bases unmatched to any gene: 4. The length of the CDR3 is 13 residues. This CDR3 is CASNRDRNSPLHF. CDR3 DNA: TGTGCCAGCAACCGGGACAGAAATTCACCCCTCCACTTT.

The rearrangement uses TRBV6-5 and TRBJ2-7, with D tentatively TRBD2 (6 bases). The CDR3 extends over 13 amino acids. The germline V gene has CDR1 MNHEY and CDR2 SVGAGI. V lost 6 bases and J 5 bases, leaving 14 bases between the germline ends. The CDR3 sequence is CASSRSGGNEQYF. The CDR3 nucleotides are TGTGCCAGCAGCCGCAGCGGAGGGAACGAGCAGTACTTC.

The chain combines TRBV9 with TRBJ2-7; maybe TRBD1 (5 bases). Trimming left V 10 bases short and J 7 bases short, with 15 bases between. CDR3 size: 11 residues. Germline CDR1 reads SGDLS; CDR2 reads YYNGEE. The CDR3 bases are TGTGCCTCTCAAGGGGTGGGAGAGCAGTACTTC. Its protein is CASQGVGEQYF.

This clone was seen just once. CDR3 protein: CASSSSVGETQYF. In nucleotides, the CDR3 is TGTGCCAGCAGCTCAAGCGTCGGGGAGACCCAGTACTTC. The chain couples TRBV7-3 to TRBJ2-5; D is ambiguous. The length of the CDR3 is 13 residues. V lost 4 bases and J 5 bases, leaving 11 bases between the germline ends. Germline V CDR1 and CDR2: SGHTA, FQGTGA.

The CDR3 is CASSQDTSTDTQYF. For the CDR3, the DNA is TGTGCCAGCAGCCAAGATACAAGCACAGATACGCAGTATTTT. This chain links TRBV3-1 (or the pseudogene TRBV3-2) with TRBJ2-3; D unresolved. V lost 0 bases to trimming and J lost 0 bases, with 4 bases between them. Per germline, CDR1 LGHDT and CDR2 YNNKEL (reference sequence). CDR3 size: 14 residues.

V usage is TRBV6-4 and J usage is TRBJ2-2; no clear D gene. This CDR3 spans 14 amino acids. Trimming pared 4 bases from V and 1 base from J, leaving 7 bases between. Germline CDR1 and CDR2: MRHNA and SNTAGT. The CDR3 DNA reads TGTGCCAGCAGTGTGGGCTTGAACACCGGGGAGCTGTTTTTT. Protein: CASSVGLNTGELFF.

This chain uses TRBV3-1 (or the pseudogene TRBV3-2) with TRBJ2-3; 7 bases are shared with TRBD1. V trimming: 0 bases; J trimming: 4 bases; junction bases outside the gene matches: 7. Germline V CDR1 and CDR2: LGHDT, YNNKEL (reference sequence). The CDR3 spans 16 residues. The DNA of the CDR3 is TGTGCCAGCAGCCAAGATCTAGGAGACAGGGCAGATACGCAGTATTTT. It encodes CASSQDLGDRADTQYF.

J is TRBJ2-3 and V is TRBV11-2, with a possible D match to TRBD2 (6 bases). V lost 5 bases and J lost 1, with 10 bases in between. This CDR3 comprises 14 residues. Per germline, CDR1 SGHAT and CDR2 FQNNGV. The CDR3 DNA is TGTGCCAGCAGCGGAGGGGCAGGCACAGATACGCAGTATTTT. Residues: CASSGGAGTDTQYF. Full variable domain (outside the CDR3, taken from reference TRBV11-2 and TRBJ2-3): EAGVAQSPRYKIIEKRQSVAFWCNPISGHATLYWYQQILGQGPKLLIQFQNNGVVDDSQLPKDRFSAERLKGVDSTLKIQPAKLEDSAVYLCASSGGAGTDTQYFGPGTRLTVL.

The CDR3, as DNA: TGTGCCAGCAGCCCCGGACAGGGGCCACCAGATACGCAGTATTTT. It specifies CASSPGQGPPDTQYF. This chain connects TRBV11-1 to TRBJ2-3, with 9 bases fitting TRBD1. V shed 5 bases and J 4 bases; nucleotides not matched to a gene: 7. The CDR3 consists of 15 residues. Germline V gene sequence: CDR1 SGHAT, CDR2 FQDESV (reference sequence).

This clone was observed once. This chain joins TRBV19 and TRBJ1-1, with 8 bases identical to TRBD1. The CDR3 totals 14 residues. With 7 bases clipped from V and 1 base from J, the junction kept 5 bases outside the gene matches. Germline V gene lookup returns CDR1 LNHDA and CDR2 SQIVND (reference sequence). The CDR3 nucleotides read TGTGCCAGTACCCTCGGACAGGGGAACACTGAAGCTTTCTTT. Translated, it gives CASTLGQGNTEAFF.

The chain employs TRBV5-6 and TRBJ2-5, with D tentatively TRBD2 (5 bases). Trimming removed 2 bases at V and 2 bases at J, with 10 bases between. Per germline, CDR1 SGHDT and CDR2 YYEEEE. The CDR3 has 14 amino acids. The CDR3 spells CASSFVRGQETQYF. The CDR3 region has the DNA TGTGCCAGCAGCTTTGTTCGAGGGCAAGAGACCCAGTACTTC.

The V call is TRBV5-8, the J call TRBJ2-7, with 7 bases lining up with TRBD1. V dropped 7 bases and J dropped 3; count of bases not matched to a gene: 13. Germline loops: CDR1 SGHTS, CDR2 YDEGEE. This CDR3 contains 15 residues. The CDR3 protein is CASPFEGQPRYEQYF. In DNA, the CDR3 is TGTGCCAGCCCGTTTGAGGGACAGCCGCGCTACGAGCAGTACTTC.

V is TRBV11-3 and J is TRBJ1-1; the D is unclear. The V gene lost 5 bases and the J gene lost 4 bases, with 8 bases spanning the gap. CDR1 SGHNT and CDR2 YENEEA come from the germline V gene. CDR3 length equals 12 residues. The CDR3 DNA sequence: TGTGCCAGCAGCAGAGGGAGCACTGAAGCTTTCTTT. It specifies CASSRGSTEAFF.

In its sample, this clone was seen once. The chain links TRBV19 to TRBJ1-5; a possible D gene is TRBD1 (6 bases). V was clipped by 7 bases and J by 5 bases, with 18 bases between them. The germline gives CDR1 LNHDA, CDR2 SQIVND (reference sequence). The CDR3 length is 15 residues. For the CDR3, the DNA is TGTGCCAGTAAGTTCGAGACAGGCAGTCATCAGCCCCAGCATTTT. Translation gives CASKFETGSHQPQHF.

This clone was counted a single time. This chain uses TRBV9 with TRBJ2-3; 9 nucleotides agree with TRBD2. The CDR3 consists of 18 residues. Trimming at V came to 0 bases and at J to 6 bases, leaving 14 bases not matched to a gene. Germline values: CDR1 SGDLS, CDR2 YYNGEE. This CDR3 reads CASSVAGGILAGKDTQYF. CDR3 bases: TGTGCCAGCAGCGTAGCTGGCGGAATACTAGCGGGTAAGGATACGCAGTATTTT.

The genes are TRBV4-1 and TRBJ2-7; perhaps TRBD2 as D (7 bases). Germline values: CDR1 MGHRA, CDR2 YSYEKL. The CDR3 covers 15 residues. Trimming shortened V by 1 base and J by 0 bases, and 10 bases separated the two germline ends. The CDR3 spells CASSQGRGRSYEQYF. Written as DNA, the CDR3 is TGCGCCAGCAGCCAAGGGCGGGGGCGCTCCTACGAGCAGTACTTC.

The count of this clone is one. The chain has TRBV6-5 and TRBJ1-3, with a tentative D call TRBD1 (5 bases). The CDR3 totals 14 residues. Trimming cost V 6 bases and J 11 bases, with 20 bases left between them. CDR1 is MNHEY and CDR2 is SVGAGI in the germline V gene. CDR3 loop: CASRGDSESPAIYF. The DNA of the CDR3 is TGTGCCAGCAGGGGTGACAGCGAAAGCCCAGCCATATATTTT.

V gene TRBV15 combines with J gene TRBJ1-2; D might be TRBD1 (5 bases). The CDR3 extends over 15 amino acids. CDR1 LNHNV and CDR2 YYDKDF come from the germline V gene (reference sequence). V shed 0 bases and J shed 4 bases, with 12 bases lying between them. The CDR3 coding sequence is TGTGCCACCAGCAGAGATTTTGGGGCAGGCTATGGCTACACCTTC. It codes for CATSRDFGAGYGYTF.

The gene calls are TRBV24-1 and TRBJ2-1, with D perhaps TRBD2 (6 bases). Trimming removed 9 bases from V and 0 bases from J, with 14 bases in between. Germline V gene lookup returns CDR1 KGHDR and CDR2 SFDVKD. This CDR3 spans 15 amino acids. CDR3: CATGGSGSSYNEQFF. CDR3 in DNA: TGTGCCACCGGGGGGTCGGGTAGCTCCTACAATGAGCAGTTCTTC.

The V gene is TRBV9, the J gene TRBJ1-1; the D is unclear. Trimming cost V 4 bases and J 3 bases, with 10 bases left between them. This CDR3 comprises 13 residues. Germline CDR1 and CDR2: SGDLS and YYNGEE. CDR3 sequence reads: CASSPGLDTEAFF. The CDR3 DNA sequence: TGTGCCAGCAGCCCCGGACTGGACACTGAAGCTTTCTTT.

The rearrangement joins TRBV5-4 to TRBJ1-6; TRBD1 matches at 7 bases. CDR3 size: 15 residues. Germline assignment: CDR1 SGHNT and CDR2 YYREEE (reference sequence). V shed 6 bases, J shed 7 bases, and the junction held 10 bases outside the gene matches. For the CDR3, the DNA is TGTGCCAGCAATGAGGGGGCGGGATTAAATTCACCCCTCCACTTT. Its protein product is CASNEGAGLNSPLHF.

Only one count was recorded for this clone. This chain uses TRBV19 with TRBJ1-2, with D perhaps TRBD1 (5 bases). V gave up 5 bases and J gave up 0 bases, with 22 bases separating them. This CDR3 contains 18 residues. CDR1 LNHDA and CDR2 SQIVND come from the germline V gene (reference sequence). The DNA for the CDR3 is TGTGCCAGTAGTTTCCTCCTCCAATCGGGGGTGCCTAACTATGGCTACACCTTC. Amino acids: CASSFLLQSGVPNYGYTF.

This sequence joins TRBV24-1 and TRBJ2-1; D unclear. Germline CDR1 reads KGHDR; CDR2 reads SFDVKD. Trimming pared 3 bases from V and 3 bases from J, leaving 8 bases between. The CDR3 sequence is 14 residues long. CDR3 coding DNA: TGTGCCACCAGTGATCGAGACAACTACAATGAGCAGTTCTTC. Encoded protein: CATSDRDNYNEQFF.

The sample holds one count of this clone. The chain has TRBV6-5 and TRBJ1-6; no firm D call. Per the germline V gene, CDR1 is MNHEY and CDR2 is SVGAGI. Trimming shortened V by 0 bases and J by 1 base, and 7 bases separated the two germline ends. CDR3 size: 16 residues. CDR3 protein: CASSYSPRSYNSPLHF. The CDR3 DNA sequence: TGTGCCAGCAGTTACTCCCCGAGATCCTATAATTCACCCCTCCACTTT.

The chain is built from TRBV28 and TRBJ2-7, with D uncertain. Germline assignment: CDR1 MDHEN and CDR2 SYDVKM. This CDR3 spans 14 amino acids. The germline V and J ends were trimmed by 5 bases and 0 bases, with 11 bases remaining between them. The CDR3 DNA reads as TGTGCCAGCAGTAGACACACAAGCTCCTACGAGCAGTACTTC. Translating it yields CASSRHTSSYEQYF. Variable domain in full (rest from reference TRBV28 and TRBJ2-7): DVKVTQSSRYLVKRTGEKVFLECVQDMDHENMFWYRQDPGLGLRLIYFSYDVKMKEKGDIPEGYSVSREKKERFSLILESASTNQTSMYLCASSRHTSSYEQYFGPGTRLTVT.

This clone was observed a single time. V usage is TRBV7-3 and J usage is TRBJ2-5; 9 bases map to TRBD2. V lost 5 bases and J lost 4; bases outside the gene matches: 8. Germline V gene data show CDR1 as SGHTA and CDR2 as FQGTGA. The CDR3 runs to 15 residues. The CDR3 coding sequence is TGTGCCAGCAGCCAGGGGACTAGCCGGGCAGAGACCCAGTACTTC. This translates into CASSQGTSRAETQYF.